This T cell receptor (beta chain) derives from a study of blood T cell repertoires in COVID-19. Study context: Donors in the United States, Italy and Spain gave samples during acute or convalescent COVID-19. The analysed material was cDNA or gDNA that came from T cells, B-cell-depleted T cells, or PBMCs.

Per the original data handling: Reference gene primers were amplified, and this amplification served to estimate nucleated cell counts. Only in-frame clones appear in the TCRdb table, and some are missing; sequencing was by immunoSEQ multiplex PCR. The V and J calls and the clone size are those of that table, but D and trimming were determined from the DNA. The top ten hold approximately 3.4% of the sample, which has tens of thousands of clones, approximately 86% seen once. The length of the CDR3 is 12 residues. Between the trimmed V and J ends, which lost 2 bases and 5 bases, there was a span of 6 bases. From germline, CDR1 is MNHNY and CDR2 SVGAGI (reference sequence).

The TCR comes from a man aged 50-59 years with active COVID-19. The sequenced sample consisted of peripheral blood. The chain recombines TRBV6-6 with TRBJ2-5, with D uncertain. CDR3 DNA sequence: TGTGCCAGCAGTTACGTCAGGGAGACCCAGTACTTC. Its translation is CASSYVRETQYF.